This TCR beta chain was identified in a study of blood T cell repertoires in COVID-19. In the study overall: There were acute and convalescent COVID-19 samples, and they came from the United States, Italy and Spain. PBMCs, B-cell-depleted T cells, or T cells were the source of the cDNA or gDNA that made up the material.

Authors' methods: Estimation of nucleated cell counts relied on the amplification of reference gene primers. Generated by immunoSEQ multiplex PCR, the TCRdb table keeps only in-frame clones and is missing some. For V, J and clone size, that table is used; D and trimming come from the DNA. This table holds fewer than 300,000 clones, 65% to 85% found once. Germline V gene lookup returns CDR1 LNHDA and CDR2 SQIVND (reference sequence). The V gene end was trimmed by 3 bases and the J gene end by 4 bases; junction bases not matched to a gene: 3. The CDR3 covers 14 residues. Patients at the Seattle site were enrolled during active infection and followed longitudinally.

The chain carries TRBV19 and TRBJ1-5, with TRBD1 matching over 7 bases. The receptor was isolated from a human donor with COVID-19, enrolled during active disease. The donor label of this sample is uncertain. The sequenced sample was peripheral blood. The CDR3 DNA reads TGTGCCAGTAGTATGGACAGGCTGAATCAGCCCCAGCATTTT. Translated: CASSMDRLNQPQHF.